The 8 T cell receptor beta chains given below trace back to one sample, sequenced in a study of OX40 agonist ivuxolimab in advanced cancers. The assay was immunoSEQ multiplex PCR, and TCRdb's table has in-frame clones only and misses some. The sample carries 45,000 to 55,000 clones, 70% to 90% recorded once. Sequencing used CD4+ or CD8+ T cells sorted from blood, obtained in a trial of the OX40 agonist ivuxolimab. The receptors were sampled from an adult with an advanced solid tumor such as melanoma, head and neck, liver or kidney cancer.

The V gene is TRBV19, the J gene TRBJ1-2; 12 positions match TRBD1. The V gene's germline CDR1 is LNHDA and CDR2 SQIVND (reference sequence). J lost 7 bases, V lost 5 bases, and 8 bases had no gene match. This CDR3 region has 15 residues. CDR3 protein: CASSATGTGGVGYTF. Here the CDR3 DNA reads TGTGCCAGTAGTGCCACCGGGACAGGGGGCGTTGGCTACACCTTC.

V gene TRBV4-2 combines with J gene TRBJ2-3; 14 nucleotides line up with TRBD2. The germline V gene encodes CDR1 LGHNA and CDR2 YNFKEQ. The CDR3 contains 18 residues. Trimming took 2 bases from V and 3 from J; bases not matched to a gene: 7. The CDR3 DNA is TGTGCCAGCAGCCAAAAGTCCGGGACTAGCGGGAGTACAGATACGCAGTATTTT. Translation: CASSQKSGTSGSTDTQYF.

The chain joins TRBV5-5 to TRBJ2-5; 8 bases agree with TRBD2. CDR3 size: 16 residues. CDR1 SGHKS and CDR2 YYEKEE come from the germline V gene (reference sequence). J was trimmed by 2 bases and V by 1 base; bases with no gene match: 7. The DNA for the CDR3 is TGTGCCAGCAGCTTGAGGCGCTTAGCGGGGCAAGAGACCCAGTACTTC. Its translation: CASSLRRLAGQETQYF.

The J gene is TRBJ2-7, the V gene TRBV7-9; TRBD1 agrees at 10 bases. CDR1 and CDR2 (germline): SEHNR, FQNEAQ (reference sequence). The ends lost 5 bases at V and 5 bases at J; junction bases unmatched: 12. The CDR3 has 16 amino acids. CDR3 DNA: TGTGCCAGCAGCCAAGGCGACAGGGGGCGGGTGCACGAGCAGTACTTC. It codes for CASSQGDRGRVHEQYF.

This clone came up a few times. The V call is TRBV12-5, the J call TRBJ2-7; 7 bases line up with TRBD2. The germline gives CDR1 LGHNT, CDR2 FRNRAP. Losses at the gene ends were 4 bases for V and 4 bases for J; bases not matched to a gene: 1. This CDR3 region has 12 residues. This chain's CDR3 is CASGWTSYEQYF. CDR3 DNA: TGTGCTAGTGGTTGGACTAGTTACGAGCAGTACTTC.

This chain uses TRBV5-1 with TRBJ1-1; D gene ambiguous. Germline V lookup: CDR1 SGHRS, CDR2 YFSETQ. The V end was cut by 4 bases, the J end by 3 bases, with 13 bases between. This CDR3 is built from 14 residues. The CDR3 loop is CASSMEGVDTEAFF. The CDR3 DNA sequence: TGCGCCAGCAGCATGGAGGGAGTCGACACTGAAGCTTTCTTT. Looking up the rest from reference TRBV5-1 and TRBJ1-1 gives the full variable domain: KAGVTQTPRYLIKTRGQQVTLSCSPISGHRSVSWYQQTPGQGLQFLFEYFSETQRNKGNFPGRFSGRQFSNSRSEMNVSTLELGDSALYLCASSMEGVDTEAFFGQGTRLTVV.

This clone was observed a single time. This sequence joins TRBV18 and TRBJ1-5, with a possible D match to TRBD1 (5 bases). The CDR3 sequence is 15 residues long. The germline V and J ends were trimmed by 6 bases and 4 bases, with 16 bases remaining between them. Germline V lookup: CDR1 KGHSH, CDR2 LQKENI. For the CDR3, the DNA is TGTGCCAGCTCCCAGGGAGGGACTCAGAATCAGCCCCAGCATTTT. As protein: CASSQGGTQNQPQHF.

The rearrangement joins TRBV7-2 to TRBJ2-2; D not certain. V lost 5 bases and J 0 bases, leaving 4 bases between the germline ends. Germline CDR1 and CDR2: SGHTA and FQGNSA. This CDR3 comprises 13 residues. DNA for the CDR3: TGTGCCAGCAGCCCGACGAACACCGGGGAGCTGTTTTTT. This encodes CASSPTNTGELFF.